This T cell receptor beta chain originates from a study of T cells in Graves' hyperthyroidism and ophthalmopathy. CDR1 and CDR2 (germline): SGHRS, YFSETQ. The germline V and J ends were trimmed by 2 bases and 5 bases, with 11 bases remaining between them. There are 14 residues in the CDR3. This clonotype was counted at least ten times. RNA transcripts provided the source from which TCR beta CDR3 regions were amplified. When the TCR CDR3 underwent first-round RT-PCR, the HTBI primer set was used. TCRdb reanalysed the multiplex PCR reads using MiXCR and keeps one entry per CDR3 protein. The sample carries hundreds of thousands of distinct CDR3 sequences, around 25% recorded once.

The sequence was obtained from a man aged 40-55 years with Graves' hyperthyroidism that later progressed to Graves' ophthalmopathy. V and J are TRBV5-1 and TRBJ1-5; D gene ambiguous. The specimen was blood. For the CDR3, the DNA is TGCGCCAGCAGCTTAGACGTGGAGCATCAGCCCCAGCATTTT. Amino acid sequence: CASSLDVEHQPQHF.